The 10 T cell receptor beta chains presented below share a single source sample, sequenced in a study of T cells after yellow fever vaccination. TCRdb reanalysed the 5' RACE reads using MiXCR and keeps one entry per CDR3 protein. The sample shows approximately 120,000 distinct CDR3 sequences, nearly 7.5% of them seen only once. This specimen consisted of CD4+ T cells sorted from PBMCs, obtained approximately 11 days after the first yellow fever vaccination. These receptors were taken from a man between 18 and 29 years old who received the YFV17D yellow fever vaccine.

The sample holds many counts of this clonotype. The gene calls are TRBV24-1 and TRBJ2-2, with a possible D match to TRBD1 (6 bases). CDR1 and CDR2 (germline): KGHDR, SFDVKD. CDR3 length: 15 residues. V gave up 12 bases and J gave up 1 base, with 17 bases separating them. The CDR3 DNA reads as TGTGCCTTCCGATCTGGACAGTTGAACACCGGGGAGCTGTTTTTT. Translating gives CAFRSGQLNTGELFF.

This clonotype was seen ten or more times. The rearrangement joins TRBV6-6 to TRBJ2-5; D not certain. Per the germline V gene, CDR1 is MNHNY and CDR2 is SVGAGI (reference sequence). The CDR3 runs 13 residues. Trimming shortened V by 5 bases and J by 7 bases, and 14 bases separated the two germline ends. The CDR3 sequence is CASSKSHEGTQYF. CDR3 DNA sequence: TGTGCCAGCAGTAAAAGCCACGAAGGGACCCAGTACTTC.

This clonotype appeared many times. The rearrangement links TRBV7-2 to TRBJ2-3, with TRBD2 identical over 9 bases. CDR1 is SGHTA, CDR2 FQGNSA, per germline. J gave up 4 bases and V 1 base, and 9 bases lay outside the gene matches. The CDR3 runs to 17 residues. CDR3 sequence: CASSLVAGVSPPDTQYF. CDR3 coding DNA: TGTGCCAGCAGCTTAGTAGCGGGGGTTTCTCCCCCAGATACGCAGTATTTT.

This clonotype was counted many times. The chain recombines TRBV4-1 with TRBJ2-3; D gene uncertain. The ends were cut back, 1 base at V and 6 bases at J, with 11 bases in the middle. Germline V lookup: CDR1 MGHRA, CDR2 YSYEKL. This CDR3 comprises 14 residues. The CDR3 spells CASSQAEIHDTQYF. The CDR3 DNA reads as TGCGCCAGCAGCCAAGCAGAGATTCACGATACGCAGTATTTT.

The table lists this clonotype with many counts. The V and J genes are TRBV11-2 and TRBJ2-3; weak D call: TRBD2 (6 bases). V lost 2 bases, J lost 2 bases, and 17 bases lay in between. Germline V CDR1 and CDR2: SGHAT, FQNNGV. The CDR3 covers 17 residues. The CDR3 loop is CASSLRSGRGYTDTQYF. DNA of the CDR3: TGTGCCAGCAGCTTACGATCAGGACGGGGGTACACAGATACGCAGTATTTT.

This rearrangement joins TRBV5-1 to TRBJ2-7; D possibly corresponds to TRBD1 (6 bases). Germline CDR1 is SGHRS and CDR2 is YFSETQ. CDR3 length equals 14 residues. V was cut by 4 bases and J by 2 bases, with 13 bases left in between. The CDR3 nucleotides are TGCGCCAGCAGCGGGTCGACAGGCCCCTACGAGCAGTACTTC. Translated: CASSGSTGPYEQYF.

The CDR3 DNA sequence: TGTGCCAGCAGTTACTCGTCGGGGGGGGGCAATCAGCCCCAGCATTTT. Translation gives CASSYSSGGGNQPQHF. This chain connects TRBV6-5 to TRBJ1-5; maybe TRBD1 (5 bases). This CDR3 has 16 amino acids. Trimming pared 0 bases from V and 2 bases from J, leaving 11 bases between. Germline CDR1 is MNHEY and CDR2 is SVGAGI.

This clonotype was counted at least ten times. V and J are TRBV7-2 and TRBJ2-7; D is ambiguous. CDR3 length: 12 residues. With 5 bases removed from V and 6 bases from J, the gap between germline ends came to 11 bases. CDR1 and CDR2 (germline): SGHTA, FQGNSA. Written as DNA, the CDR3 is TGTGCCAGCAGCCTAACGACCTCCGAGCAGTACTTC. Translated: CASSLTTSEQYF.

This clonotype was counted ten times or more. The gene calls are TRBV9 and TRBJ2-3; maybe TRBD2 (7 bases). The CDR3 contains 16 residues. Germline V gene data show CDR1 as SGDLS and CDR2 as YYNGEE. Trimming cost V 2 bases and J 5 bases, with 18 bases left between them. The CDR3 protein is CASSVSGGGRGDTQYF. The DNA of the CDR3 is TGTGCCAGCAGCGTCTCGGGCGGGGGCCGCGGAGATACGCAGTATTTT.

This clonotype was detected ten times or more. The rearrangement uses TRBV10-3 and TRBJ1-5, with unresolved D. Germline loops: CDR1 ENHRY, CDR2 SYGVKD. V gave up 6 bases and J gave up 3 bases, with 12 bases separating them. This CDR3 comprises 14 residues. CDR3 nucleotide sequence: TGTGCCATCAGAGAAAATGGGCCCAATCAGCCCCAGCATTTT. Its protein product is CAIRENGPNQPQHF.